These T cell receptor beta chains were read from a single sample in a study of regulatory T cells in long-lasting Graves disease. TCRdb reprocessed the multiplex PCR reads with MiXCR, giving one entry per CDR3 protein. This repertoire shows 200,000 to 250,000 distinct CDR3 sequences, over 20% found once; its top ten account for 11% to 15%. The sequenced sample was peripheral blood mononuclear cells (PBMCs), obtained at new diagnosis, from a patient treated with antithyroid drugs. These receptors all stem from a female donor with Graves disease. The CDR3 runs from the conserved cysteine through the conserved F or W. Fields, in order: clone size, D gene, V gene, CDR3 length, J gene, CDR3 protein, CDR3 DNA. The D gene is left open where the match is weak. Not all rows give a size; the values are once, few, many and, for expanded clones, a class.

abundance: many; d_gene: TRBD2; v_gene: TRBV5-1; len: 14; j_gene: TRBJ2-7; CDR3aa: CASSLWTSAYEQYF; CDR3nt: TGCGCCAGCAGCCTGTGGACTAGCGCCTACGAGCAGTACTTC
abundance: few; d_gene: -; v_gene: TRBV6-2/TRBV6-3; len: 12; j_gene: TRBJ1-2; CDR3aa: CASSQAGGWDTF; CDR3nt: TGTGCCAGCAGCCAGGCGGGCGGATGGGACACCTTC
abundance: many; d_gene: TRBD1; v_gene: TRBV2; len: 15; j_gene: TRBJ2-2; CDR3aa: CASSETGTETGELFF; CDR3nt: TGTGCCAGCAGCGAGACCGGGACAGAGACCGGGGAGCTGTTTTTT
abundance: -; d_gene: -; v_gene: TRBV28; len: 14; j_gene: TRBJ2-7; CDR3aa: CASSLQGQINEQYF; CDR3nt: TGTGCCAGCAGTTTACAAGGCCAGATCAACGAGCAGTACTTC
abundance: -; d_gene: TRBD2; v_gene: TRBV2; len: 20; j_gene: TRBJ2-1; CDR3aa: CASNLGGGLSGRSSYNEQFF; CDR3nt: TGTGCCAGCAACCTCGGCGGGGGCTTGAGCGGGAGGAGCTCCTACAATGAGCAGTTCTTC
abundance: many; d_gene: TRBD1; v_gene: TRBV5-5; len: 14; j_gene: TRBJ1-1; CDR3aa: CASSRDRAGTEAFF; CDR3nt: TGTGCCAGCAGCCGCGACAGGGCGGGAACTGAAGCTTTCTTT
abundance: many; d_gene: -; v_gene: TRBV12-3/TRBV12-4; len: 13; j_gene: TRBJ1-1; CDR3aa: CASSPKGGTEAFF; CDR3nt: TGTGCCAGCAGTCCCAAGGGGGGAACTGAAGCTTTCTTT
abundance: many; d_gene: -; v_gene: TRBV28; len: 14; j_gene: TRBJ1-6; CDR3aa: CASSPGRTTSPLHF; CDR3nt: TGTGCCAGCAGCCCCGGACGAACCACTTCACCCCTCCACTTT
abundance: many; d_gene: -; v_gene: TRBV18; len: 18; j_gene: TRBJ2-3; CDR3aa: CASSPRIAGALATDTQYF; CDR3nt: TGTGCCAGCTCACCTCGCATCGCGGGGGCGCTCGCGACAGATACGCAGTATTTT
abundance: many; d_gene: -; v_gene: TRBV2; len: 13; j_gene: TRBJ1-2; CDR3aa: CASSVQGDYGYTF; CDR3nt: TGTGCCAGCAGTGTACAGGGCGACTATGGCTACACCTTC
abundance: -; d_gene: -; v_gene: TRBV20-1; len: 14; j_gene: TRBJ1-3; CDR3aa: CSARPYGSGNTIYF; CDR3nt: TGCAGTGCTAGACCGTACGGCTCTGGAAACACCATATATTTT
abundance: many; d_gene: TRBD1; v_gene: TRBV5-1; len: 15; j_gene: TRBJ1-4; CDR3aa: CASSLEGQGSEKLFF; CDR3nt: TGCGCCAGCAGCTTGGAGGGACAGGGAAGCGAAAAACTGTTTTTT
abundance: many; d_gene: -; v_gene: TRBV6-1; len: 14; j_gene: TRBJ2-3; CDR3aa: CASHASWGTDTQYF; CDR3nt: TGTGCCAGCCACGCGAGCTGGGGTACAGATACGCAGTATTTT
abundance: many; d_gene: -; v_gene: TRBV20-1; len: 16; j_gene: TRBJ2-3; CDR3aa: CSARDLNSWGADTQYF; CDR3nt: TGCAGTGCTAGAGATCTGAATAGCTGGGGTGCAGATACGCAGTATTTT
abundance: -; d_gene: TRBD1; v_gene: TRBV2; len: 15; j_gene: TRBJ2-2; CDR3aa: CASSDRGLSTGELFF; CDR3nt: TGTGCCAGCAGTGACAGGGGGCTGAGCACCGGGGAGCTGTTTTTT